The 18 T cell receptor beta chains given below trace back to one sample, sequenced in a study of blood T cell repertoires in COVID-19 (dated by TCRdb to the early 2020s). Libraries were built with the immunoSEQ multiplex PCR assay. TCRdb re-hosts the immuneACCESS table, in-frame sequences only. Its copies lack some clones; in the studies checked, an unresolved V gene accounts for under half of them, and the cause for the rest is not known. This sample gives about 250,000 clones in total; roughly 84% of them show up just once. Of the sample, 0.87% falls within the top ten clones. The sequenced sample was peripheral blood. The receptor source for this set is a human donor with COVID-19, enrolled during active disease. The donor label of this sample is uncertain.

The V call is TRBV19, the J call TRBJ2-3; 8 positions match TRBD1. The V segment lost 7 bases and the J segment 3 bases; nucleotides outside the gene matches: 6. This CDR3 is 14 amino acids long. The germline V gene has CDR1 LNHDA and CDR2 SQIVND (reference sequence). CDR3 sequence (DNA): TGTGCCAGTACCCAGGGGGCTGGAACAGATACGCAGTATTTT. Its translation is CASTQGAGTDTQYF.

This rearrangement joins TRBV4-3 to TRBJ1-2; D gene ambiguous. V lost 0 bases, J lost 3 bases, and 8 bases lay in between. The V gene's germline CDR1 is LGHNA and CDR2 YSLEER. The CDR3 is 14 amino acids. The CDR3, as DNA: TGCGCCAGCAGCCAAGATTTTTCTGACTATGGCTACACCTTC. Amino acid sequence: CASSQDFSDYGYTF.

The chain joins TRBV29-1 to TRBJ1-1; no clear D gene. CDR3 length: 11 residues. Germline-derived CDR1 and CDR2 are SQVTM and ANQGSEA. V dropped 6 bases and J dropped 3 bases, with 8 bases sitting between them. Here the CDR3 reads CSVTRDTEAFF. In nucleotides, the CDR3 is TGCAGCGTGACGAGGGACACTGAAGCTTTCTTT.

CDR3 residues: CASSSGRNTEAFF. The DNA for the CDR3 is TGTGCCAGCAGCTCAGGTCGGAACACTGAAGCTTTCTTT. The chain joins TRBV7-3 to TRBJ1-1; no clear D gene. The CDR3 extends over 13 amino acids. The germline V gene encodes CDR1 SGHTA and CDR2 FQGTGA. V was clipped by 4 bases and J by 1 base, with 7 bases between them. Complete variable domain (other parts from reference TRBV7-3 and TRBJ1-1): GAGVSQTPSNKVTEKGKYVELRCDPISGHTALYWYRQSLGQGPEFLIYFQGTGAADDSGLPNDRFFAVRPEGSVSTLKIQRTERGDSAVYLCASSSGRNTEAFFGQGTRLTVV.

This clone was counted between two and nine times. The chain has TRBV2 and TRBJ1-2; D is perhaps TRBD1 (6 bases). The CDR3 contains 14 residues. The ends were cut back, 2 bases at V and 6 bases at J, with 13 bases in the middle. Germline CDR1 and CDR2: SNHLY and FYNNEI. The CDR3 reads CASSEFRQGNGYTF. CDR3 coding DNA: TGTGCCAGCAGTGAATTTCGGCAGGGGAATGGCTACACCTTC.

This clone came up once. The chain has TRBV2 and TRBJ2-2; the D is unclear. V lost 5 bases, J lost 5 bases, and 15 bases lay in between. Germline V lookup: CDR1 SNHLY, CDR2 FYNNEI. This CDR3 is built from 15 residues. As DNA, the CDR3 is TGTGCCAGCAGTCCCGACTCCGGATTAACCGGGGAGCTGTTTTTT. It specifies CASSPDSGLTGELFF.

As DNA, the CDR3 is TGTGCCAGCAGCTCTAGTGTCAGCACAGATACGCAGTATTTT. The encoded protein is CASSSSVSTDTQYF. The rearrangement links TRBV7-2 to TRBJ2-3; D unresolved. Deletions cut 4 bases from V and 0 bases from J, with 8 bases between. The V gene's germline CDR1 is SGHTA and CDR2 FQGNSA. This CDR3 comprises 14 residues.

In this sample, this clone turned up once. The chain joins TRBV4-2 to TRBJ2-1; 11 positions agree with TRBD2. This CDR3 spans 16 amino acids. J was trimmed by 13 bases and V by 0 bases; bases with no gene match: 11. CDR1 is LGHNA, CDR2 YNFKEQ, per germline. CDR3 sequence (DNA): TGTGCCAGCAGCCAAGATAGACGGGCTAGCGGGAGGATTCAGTTCTTC. Translation gives CASSQDRRASGRIQFF.

The chain has TRBV6-2 or TRBV6-3 and TRBJ2-1; 11 bases line up with TRBD1. The V segment lost 5 bases and the J segment 7 bases; nucleotides outside the gene matches: 10. Germline V lookup: CDR1 MNHEY, CDR2 SVGEGT. The CDR3 totals 16 residues. The CDR3: CASSHRPDRGLNEQFF. As DNA, the CDR3 is TGTGCCAGCAGTCATCGTCCGGACAGGGGGCTAAATGAGCAGTTCTTC.

This clone has just one count. The chain employs TRBV7-9 and TRBJ2-7, with TRBD1 matching over 9 bases. The CDR3 spans 16 residues. The V and J ends lost 1 base and 2 bases, in that order; junction bases with no gene match: 6. Germline CDR1 SEHNR, CDR2 FQNEAQ (reference sequence). This chain's CDR3 is CASSLGGQGRAYEQYF. CDR3 coding DNA: TGTGCCAGCAGCTTAGGGGGACAGGGAAGAGCCTACGAGCAGTACTTC. The full variable domain, in which reference TRBV7-9 and TRBJ2-7 provide the parts outside the CDR3, is DTGVSQNPRHKITKRGQNVTFRCDPISEHNRLYWYRQTLGQGPEFLTYFQNEAQLEKSRLLSDRFSAERPKGSFSTLEIQRTEQGDSAMYLCASSLGGQGRAYEQYFGPGTRLTVT.

The gene calls are TRBV5-4 and TRBJ1-5, with TRBD1 identical over 7 bases. The CDR3 covers 15 residues. Germline CDR1 SGHNT, CDR2 YYREEE (reference sequence). V lost 0 bases to trimming and J lost 3 bases; unmatched junction nucleotides: 3. The DNA for the CDR3 is TGTGCCAGCAGCTTGGGGACAGGTTTCAATCAGCCCCAGCATTTT. It encodes CASSLGTGFNQPQHF. Complete variable domain (other parts from reference TRBV5-4 and TRBJ1-5): ETGVTQSPTHLIKTRGQQVTLRCSSQSGHNTVSWYQQALGQGPQFIFQYYREEENGRGNFPPRFSGLQFPNYSSELNVNALELDDSALYLCASSLGTGFNQPQHFGDGTRLSIL.

The rearrangement joins TRBV11-2 to TRBJ1-1; TRBD1 is a possible D gene (5 bases). V shed 0 bases and J shed 1 base, with 9 bases lying between them. The CDR3 is 15 residues long. Germline V gene sequence: CDR1 SGHAT, CDR2 FQNNGV. CDR3 sequence: CASSLERGWNTEAFF. The CDR3 coding sequence is TGTGCCAGCAGCTTAGAAAGGGGTTGGAACACTGAAGCTTTCTTT.

This sequence joins TRBV6-1 and TRBJ2-1; D possibly corresponds to TRBD2 (5 bases). CDR3 length equals 14 residues. V was clipped by 3 bases and J by 6 bases, with 12 bases between them. Germline CDR1 reads MNHNS; CDR2 reads SASEGT. The CDR3 sequence is CASSEASRVNEQFF. CDR3 DNA sequence: TGTGCCAGCAGTGAGGCCTCGAGGGTCAATGAGCAGTTCTTC.

This clone was seen more than once but under ten times. Written as DNA, the CDR3 is TGTGCCAGCAGCTTAGTCCCACAGGGAAACTATGGCTACACCTTC. Translation gives CASSLVPQGNYGYTF. The V gene is TRBV11-2, the J gene TRBJ1-2; the D gene is possibly TRBD1 (6 bases). CDR3 length: 15 amino acids. V gave up 1 base and J gave up 2 bases, with 11 bases separating them. The germline CDR1 and CDR2 sequences are SGHAT and FQNNGV.

The rearrangement links TRBV2 to TRBJ1-5; perhaps TRBD1 as D (5 bases). Germline V gives CDR1 SNHLY, CDR2 FYNNEI. V gave up 3 bases and J gave up 9 bases, with 12 bases separating them. The CDR3 has 13 residues. The CDR3 bases are TGTGCCAGCAGTGAGGACCTTCAGGGGCCCCAGCATTTT. Its protein is CASSEDLQGPQHF.

The chain has TRBV19 and TRBJ1-1, with 9 bases that match TRBD1. J was trimmed by 6 bases and V by 5 bases; bases with no gene match: 7. The CDR3 sequence is 14 residues long. Germline CDR1 and CDR2: LNHDA and SQIVND (reference sequence). DNA for the CDR3: TGTGCCAGTAGTGTCACAGGGGGCTATGCTGAAGCTTTCTTT. Amino acid sequence: CASSVTGGYAEAFF. Variable domain in full (rest from reference TRBV19 and TRBJ1-1): DGGITQSPKYLFRKEGQNVTLSCEQNLNHDAMYWYRQDPGQGLRLIYYSQIVNDFQKGDIAEGYSVSREKKESFPLTVTSAQKNPTAFYLCASSVTGGYAEAFFGQGTRLTVV.

This sequence joins TRBV5-1 and TRBJ2-5; 8 bases align to TRBD1. In germline, CDR1 is SGHRS, CDR2 YFSETQ. Germline trimming cut 1 base from V and 3 bases from J; bases unmatched to any gene: 5. The CDR3 is 15 residues long. The CDR3 nucleotides are TGCGCCAGCAGCTTGCAGGGGGCGTGGGAAGAGACCCAGTACTTC. Amino acid sequence: CASSLQGAWEETQYF.

This sequence joins TRBV7-3 and TRBJ1-2; the D gene is possibly TRBD1 (5 bases). Deletions cut 2 bases from V and 4 bases from J, with 11 bases between. CDR1 and CDR2 from the germline V gene are SGHTA and FQGTGA. The CDR3 consists of 14 residues. CDR3: CASSLGGVSYGYTF. In DNA form, the CDR3 reads TGTGCCAGCAGCTTAGGGGGGGTTAGCTATGGCTACACCTTC.